This record covers a single T cell receptor (beta chain). Its target is unknown. This sample is drawn from a study of cytomegalovirus exposure and HLA in healthy donors. Study-wide findings and caveats: The tendency of first-cohort TCR clusters to co-occur in the 120 validation repertoires was identified by a subsequent analysis.

The donors were members of the roughly 120-subject validation cohort (separate from the roughly 700-subject first cohort). Only in-frame clones appear in the TCRdb table, and some are missing; sequencing was by immunoSEQ multiplex PCR. The profile shows fewer than 90,000 clones, 84% of them singletons. From germline, CDR1 is MDHEN and CDR2 SYDVKM. CDR3 length: 15 residues. V lost 4 bases to trimming and J lost 5 bases; unmatched junction nucleotides: 7. This sequence joins TRBV28 and TRBJ2-5; 10 bases map to TRBD1. Sequenced material: PBMCs. This receptor was obtained from a woman between 18 and 29 years old in good health and CMV-seropositive. CDR3 in amino acids: CASSSGQGVWETQYF. CDR3 DNA sequence: TGTGCCAGCAGTTCCGGACAGGGGGTGTGGGAGACCCAGTACTTC.